This T cell receptor (beta chain) was retrieved from a study of post-analysis software for immune sequencing data. Study information: The disease courses spanned relapsing-remitting, secondary progressive and progressive-relapsing forms of multiple sclerosis. Study-wide findings and caveats: Those samples that were prepared in the same batch co-clustered strongly by F measure. A significant reduction in normalized Chao1 diversity was observed in multiple sclerosis patients versus controls.

The library was made from cDNA and included unique molecular identifiers. T cells numbering roughly 1 to 10 million yielded about 500,000 cDNA molecules. From the PCR reads, TCRdb called clonotypes with MiXCR, one entry per CDR3 protein. The sample lists about 460,000 distinct CDR3 sequences; roughly 45% were seen once. In its sample, this clonotype was seen a few times. Its antigen is unidentified. The specimen sequenced was blood. The receptor was derived from a girl aged 5 to 17 with multiple sclerosis.

Written as DNA, the CDR3 is TGCGCCAGCAGCGCGCCCCGGGAAGATACGCAGTATTTT. Translating it yields CASSAPREDTQYF. The chain recombines TRBV5-1 with TRBJ2-3; possibly TRBD2 for D (5 bases). V was cut by 4 bases and J by 5 bases, with 11 bases left in between. CDR3 length: 13 residues. Germline loops: CDR1 SGHRS, CDR2 YFSETQ.